This T cell receptor (beta chain) derives from a study of beta chain features in type 1 diabetes. Broader study findings: A closer apparent resemblance between naive, central memory and Treg TCRB repertoires was seen in patients than in healthy donors. Shorter TCRB CDR3s, moderately but significantly so, marked every one of the four CD4+ subsets in Type 1 diabetes patients. At VDJ recombination sites, type 1 diabetes patients had fewer insertions and more deleted nucleotides. There was a possibility that cDNA sequencing over-represented cells with high TCR expression.

Isolated RNA was reverse transcribed in full, so expressed TCRB transcripts were sequenced. The assay was immunoSEQ multiplex PCR, and TCRdb's table has in-frame clones only and misses some. The sample contains 150,000 to 200,000 clones, around 9% of which appear only once. The V gene's germline CDR1 is SQVTM and CDR2 ANQGSEA. This CDR3 has 15 residues. V was pared by 7 bases and J by 0 bases, with 13 bases between. This clone has a handful of counts. Its matching antigen is unknown. Via CD45RO/CCR7/CD25/CD127/CD95/CD27, cells of the CD4+ naive, central memory, regulatory and stem cell-like memory subsets were sorted.

The receptor comes from a woman aged 30 to 39 with type 1 diabetes. Material: central memory CD4+ T cells from blood. The chain carries TRBV29-1 and TRBJ2-6, with D perhaps matching TRBD1 (6 bases). As DNA, the CDR3 is TGCAGCGCCTTTACAGGGTTCTCTGGGGCCAACGTCCTGACTTTC. It encodes CSAFTGFSGANVLTF.